The source of this TCR beta chain is a study of OX40 agonist ivuxolimab in advanced cancers. Study in general: Those enrolled were approximately 78% male, with a mean age of about 60 years and ages from roughly 20 to 85.

Germline values: CDR1 KGHSH, CDR2 LQKENI. Trimming took 0 bases from V and 8 from J, leaving 1 base between them. The CDR3 is 11 amino acids. The protocol was immunoSEQ multiplex PCR, while the TCRdb copy is restricted to in-frame clones and leaves out a portion. The data hold 50,000 to 70,000 clones, with roughly nine tenths observed a single time. This sequence was found in an adult with an advanced solid tumor such as melanoma, head and neck, liver or kidney cancer. The genes are TRBV18 and TRBJ2-2, with unresolved D. Sequencing used CD4+ or CD8+ T cells sorted from blood, obtained in a trial of the OX40 agonist ivuxolimab. The CDR3 loop is CASSPPGELFF. CDR3 DNA: TGTGCCAGCTCACCACCAGGGGAGCTGTTTTTT.